This entry is about one T cell receptor beta chain. This record belongs to a study of blood T cell repertoires in COVID-19. V shed 2 bases and J 9 bases; nucleotides not matched to a gene: 8. Germline CDR1 reads SGHNT; CDR2 reads YYREEE (reference sequence). This CDR3 has 14 residues. Clones were read by immunoSEQ multiplex PCR, and TCRdb kept only the in-frame ones, dropping some. In the table there are over 40,000 clones, more than 80% of which are singletons. Input material: peripheral blood. This clonotype originated in a man aged 40-50 years with acute or convalescent COVID-19. The chain joins TRBV5-4 to TRBJ2-1; 7 positions agree with TRBD1. CDR3 protein: CASSLVGQAAEQFF. The CDR3, as DNA: TGTGCCAGCAGCTTAGTAGGACAGGCGGCTGAGCAGTTCTTC. Complete variable domain (other parts from reference TRBV5-4 and TRBJ2-1): ETGVTQSPTHLIKTRGQQVTLRCSSQSGHNTVSWYQQALGQGPQFIFQYYREEENGRGNFPPRFSGLQFPNYSSELNVNALELDDSALYLCASSLVGQAAEQFFGPGTRLTVL.